This T cell receptor beta chain is from a study of T cell changes during pregnancy in multiple sclerosis. Clones were read by immunoSEQ multiplex PCR, and TCRdb kept only the in-frame ones, dropping some. The sample yields some 74,000 clones, roughly 92% seen once. This clone was picked up one time. CDR1 and CDR2 from the germline V gene are KGHSH and LQKENI. The CDR3 spans 13 residues. V lost 4 bases and J lost 1; bases outside the gene matches: 0. The material sequenced was peripheral blood, taken after pregnancy. The chain has TRBV18 and TRBJ1-1; 7 positions agree with TRBD1. The origin of this receptor is a female donor in good health, enrolled as a control in a pregnancy study. The CDR3 bases are TGTGCCAGCTCACGGGACAGGAACACTGAAGCTTTCTTT. Protein product: CASSRDRNTEAFF.